The rows below give T cell receptor beta chains drawn from one sample of a study of T cell responses to AZD1222 COVID-19 vaccine. The table came from immunoSEQ multiplex PCR; TCRdb's copy has only in-frame clones and leaves some out. The repertoire holds over 20,000 clones, with roughly 91% as singletons. The material sequenced was peripheral blood, taken 28 days after the second AZD1222 dose. The receptors were gathered from an adult who received the AZD1222 COVID-19 vaccine. Each CDR3 is given with its conserved first and last residue.

CASSLGPGAGTEAFF	TRBV5-1
CASSMRGQGVYNEQFF	TRBV19
CASSLGRPEYNEQFF	TRBV5-4
CSAERDSSYNEQFF	TRBV29-1
CASSLGASGLFQGSYEQYF	TRBV7-9
CASRGSANTEAFF	TRBV6-5
CASSPNLGNTIYF	TRBV9
CASSYWRTEATEAFF	TRBV6-5
CASSQWAGSYEQYF	TRBV3-1/TRBV3-2
CASTQGGVASQHF	TRBV19
CSVVWGETQYF	TRBV29-1
CASSTTGTGVYNEQFF	TRBV28
CASSELDRSSSPLHF	TRBV28
CASSEPPSGSPDTQYF	TRBV6-1
CASSFSEEQFF	TRBV18
CASRPPGVGYTF	TRBV28
CASSATGNEQFF	TRBV7-2
CAISDWVSSYEQYF	TRBV10-3
CASSLMNQPQHF	TRBV5-8
CASRLDTQYF	TRBV2
CASSFPSGRAYNEQFF	TRBV28
CASSLRTGARNTIYF	TRBV4-3
CASSLRLAGHEQYF	TRBV28
CASSPGPKQNEQFF	TRBV19
CASSLGQAAGYTF	TRBV5-1
CASRSMGGFSYEQYF	TRBV28
CASSYCPRDRINEKLFF	TRBV6-7
CASSLTTSGSGEQYF	TRBV5-1
CASSPNPTGLAGGSNEQFF	TRBV18